The source of this TCR beta chain is a study of breast tumors, draining lymph nodes, adjacent tissues. V was clipped by 1 base and J by 2 bases, with 16 bases between them. This CDR3 has 16 residues. Looked up from germline, CDR1 is SGHKS and CDR2 is YYEKEE (reference sequence). In its sample, this clonotype was seen many times. One entry per CDR3 protein, called by TCRdb with MiXCR from the multiplex PCR reads. The sample records about 25,000 distinct CDR3 sequences, about 24% being singletons. The receptor was derived from a female donor with breast cancer. Some clones in this sample may be carry-over from other donors' samples. The chain links TRBV5-5 to TRBJ2-7; perhaps TRBD1 as D (6 bases). The sample consisted of breast tumor tissue. The CDR3 reads CASSLTLSGHTYEQYF. The CDR3 nucleotides are TGTGCCAGCAGCTTGACCCTATCGGGACATACCTACGAGCAGTACTTC.